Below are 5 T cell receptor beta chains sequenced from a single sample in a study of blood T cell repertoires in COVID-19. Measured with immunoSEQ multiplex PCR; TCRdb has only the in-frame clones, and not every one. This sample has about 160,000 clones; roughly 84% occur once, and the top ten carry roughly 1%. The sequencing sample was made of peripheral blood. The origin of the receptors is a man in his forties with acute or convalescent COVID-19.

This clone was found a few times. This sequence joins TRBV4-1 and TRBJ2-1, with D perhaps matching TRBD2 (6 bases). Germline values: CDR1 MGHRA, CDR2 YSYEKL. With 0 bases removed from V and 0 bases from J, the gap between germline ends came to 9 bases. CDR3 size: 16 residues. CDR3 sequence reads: CASSQEGGSSYNEQFF. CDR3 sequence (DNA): TGCGCCAGCAGCCAAGAGGGGGGTAGCTCCTACAATGAGCAGTTCTTC.

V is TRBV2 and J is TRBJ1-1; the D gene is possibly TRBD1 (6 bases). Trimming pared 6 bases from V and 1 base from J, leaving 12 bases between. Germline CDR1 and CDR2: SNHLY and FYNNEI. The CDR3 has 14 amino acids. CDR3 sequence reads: CASRGYRENTEAFF. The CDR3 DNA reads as TGTGCCAGCAGAGGGTACAGGGAGAACACTGAAGCTTTCTTT.

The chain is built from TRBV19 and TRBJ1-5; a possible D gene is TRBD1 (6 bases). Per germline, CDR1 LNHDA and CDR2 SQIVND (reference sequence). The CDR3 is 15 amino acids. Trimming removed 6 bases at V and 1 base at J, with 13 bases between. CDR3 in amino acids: CASSQGQLSNQPQHF. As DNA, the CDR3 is TGTGCCAGTAGCCAAGGACAGCTCAGCAATCAGCCCCAGCATTTT.

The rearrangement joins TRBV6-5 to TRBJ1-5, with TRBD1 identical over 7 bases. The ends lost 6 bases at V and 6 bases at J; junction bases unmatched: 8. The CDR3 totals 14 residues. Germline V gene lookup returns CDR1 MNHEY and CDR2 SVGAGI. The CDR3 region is CASRPGTATQPQHF. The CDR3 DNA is TGTGCCAGCAGACCAGGGACAGCCACTCAGCCCCAGCATTTT.

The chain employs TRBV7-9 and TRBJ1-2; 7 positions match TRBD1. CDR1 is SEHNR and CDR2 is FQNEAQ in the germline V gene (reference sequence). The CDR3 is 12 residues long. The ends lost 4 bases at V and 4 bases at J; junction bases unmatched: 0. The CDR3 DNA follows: TGTGCCAGCAGCTGGGACAGCTATGGCTACACCTTC. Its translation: CASSWDSYGYTF.